A single sample is the source of the 16 T cell receptor beta chains below, sequenced in a study of blood T cell repertoires in COVID-19. Clones were read by immunoSEQ multiplex PCR, and TCRdb kept only the in-frame ones, dropping some. Here the sample spans a few hundred thousand clones, 91% being singletons. The source material was PBMCs or T cells enriched from blood (not recorded which). Receptor source: a woman aged 40 to 50 who had been exposed to COVID-19.

The J gene is TRBJ1-2, the V gene TRBV2, with 9 bases lining up with TRBD1. CDR1 is SNHLY and CDR2 is FYNNEI in the germline V gene. V was pared by 4 bases and J by 4 bases, with 4 bases of the junction left unmatched. This CDR3 has 14 residues. The CDR3 here is CASSGRDRVYGYTF. The CDR3 nucleotides are TGTGCCAGCAGTGGCCGGGACAGGGTCTATGGCTACACCTTC.

The DNA of the CDR3 is TGTGCCAGCAGCCTCTACTACATGGGCAGGGCTAATGAAAAACTGTTTTTT. It yields the protein CASSLYYMGRANEKLFF. V usage is TRBV5-5 and J usage is TRBJ1-4, with D possibly matching TRBD1 (5 bases). This CDR3 is built from 17 residues. Germline V gene lookup returns CDR1 SGHKS and CDR2 YYEKEE (reference sequence). Trimming left V 4 bases short and J 3 bases short, with 19 bases between.

V usage is TRBV24-1 and J usage is TRBJ1-4, with 9 bases fitting TRBD1. The trim removed 4 bases at V and 3 bases at J, leaving 5 bases unmatched. Germline V gives CDR1 KGHDR, CDR2 SFDVKD. The CDR3 contains 16 residues. CDR3 protein: CATSDPTGGPNEKLFF. DNA of the CDR3: TGTGCCACCAGTGACCCAACAGGGGGCCCTAATGAAAAACTGTTTTTT.

The chain joins TRBV12-5 to TRBJ1-1; TRBD1 agrees at 10 bases. The CDR3 contains 13 residues. Germline V lookup: CDR1 LGHNT, CDR2 FRNRAP. V shed 5 bases, J shed 4 bases, and the junction held 1 base outside the gene matches. The CDR3 DNA sequence: TGTGCTAGTGGTCGGGACAGGGGCACTGAAGCTTTCTTT. Amino acids: CASGRDRGTEAFF. Full variable domain (outside the CDR3, taken from reference TRBV12-5 and TRBJ1-1): DARVTQTPRHKVTEMGQEVTMRCQPILGHNTVFWYRQTMMQGLELLAYFRNRAPLDDSGMPKDRFSAEMPDATLATLKIQPSEPRDSAVYFCASGRDRGTEAFFGQGTRLTVV.

The chain combines TRBV3-1 (or the pseudogene TRBV3-2) with TRBJ2-3, with 9 bases that match TRBD2. CDR3 length: 16 amino acids. The V gene end was trimmed by 0 bases and the J gene end by 4 bases; junction bases not matched to a gene: 5. The germline V gene has CDR1 LGHDT and CDR2 YNNKEL (reference sequence). The CDR3: CASSQDFSGGSDTQYF. In DNA, the CDR3 is TGTGCCAGCAGCCAAGATTTTAGCGGGGGCTCAGATACGCAGTATTTT.

The rearrangement uses TRBV15 and TRBJ1-2; TRBD1 agrees at 12 bases. The CDR3 covers 17 residues. V gave up 5 bases and J gave up 0 bases; unmatched junction bases: 7. Germline V gives CDR1 LNHNV, CDR2 YYDKDF (reference sequence). DNA for the CDR3: TGTGCCACCAGCTCCAGGGACAGGGGGCTTCCTAACTATGGCTACACCTTC. Translated, it gives CATSSRDRGLPNYGYTF.

Here the CDR3 reads CASSDPGLAGGYEQYF. In DNA, the CDR3 is TGTGCCAGCAGCGATCCGGGACTAGCGGGGGGATACGAGCAGTACTTC. The gene calls are TRBV11-3 and TRBJ2-7; 15 bases agree with TRBD2. Unmatched junction bases numbered 6, after V lost 5 bases and J lost 4 bases. Per germline, CDR1 SGHNT and CDR2 YENEEA. There are 16 residues in the CDR3. The full variable domain, with the rest looked up from reference TRBV11-3 and TRBJ2-7, is EAGVVQSPRYKIIEKKQPVAFWCNPISGHNTLYWYLQNLGQGPELLIRYENEEAVDDSQLPKDRFSAERLKGVDSTLKIQPAELGDSAVYLCASSDPGLAGGYEQYFGPGTRLTVT.

This rearrangement joins TRBV19 to TRBJ2-7, with 10 bases identical to TRBD1. The CDR3 is made up of 15 amino acids. Germline CDR1 is LNHDA and CDR2 is SQIVND (reference sequence). V was pared by 4 bases and J by 3 bases, with 6 bases of the junction left unmatched. The CDR3 region has the DNA TGTGCCAGTAGTAGCTCCGGGACAGGGGTCTACGAGCAGTACTTC. Translating it yields CASSSSGTGVYEQYF.

The chain employs TRBV30 and TRBJ1-1; D may be TRBD1 (5 bases). There are 14 residues in the CDR3. V was clipped by 0 bases and J by 5 bases, with 13 bases between them. Germline CDR1 GTSNPN, CDR2 SVGIG (reference sequence). The CDR3 is CAWSVSRPGTEAFF. The CDR3 coding sequence is TGTGCCTGGAGTGTATCCAGGCCAGGGACTGAAGCTTTCTTT.

The chain carries TRBV7-8 and TRBJ2-3; 10 bases map to TRBD2. This CDR3 region has 17 residues. CDR1 SGHVS and CDR2 FQNEAQ come from the germline V gene. Losses at the gene ends were 4 bases for V and 5 bases for J; bases not matched to a gene: 12. The CDR3 DNA sequence: TGTGCCAGCAGCTCCAGGCGGAGCGGGGGGGCGGAAGATACGCAGTATTTT. This sequence encodes CASSSRRSGGAEDTQYF.

Only one count was recorded for this clone. The V gene is TRBV5-1, the J gene TRBJ1-3; TRBD1 aligns across 8 bases. J gave up 4 bases and V 4 bases, and 7 bases lay outside the gene matches. The CDR3 runs to 15 residues. Per the germline V gene, CDR1 is SGHRS and CDR2 is YFSETQ. The DNA of the CDR3 is TGCGCCAGCAGCCATACGACAGGGGTCGGAAACACCATATATTTT. Amino acids: CASSHTTGVGNTIYF.

The chain carries TRBV19 and TRBJ1-1; 7 nucleotides agree with TRBD1. The trim removed 1 base at V and 4 bases at J, leaving 3 bases unmatched. This CDR3 has 14 residues. Germline CDR1 reads LNHDA; CDR2 reads SQIVND (reference sequence). CDR3 nucleotide sequence: TGTGCCAGTAGTATAGGAGGGGGCGCCACTGAAGCTTTCTTT. Translating gives CASSIGGGATEAFF.

This chain joins TRBV14 and TRBJ1-2; 7 bases match TRBD1. This CDR3 is built from 12 residues. CDR1 is SGHDN, CDR2 FVKESK, per germline. The J segment lost 8 bases and the V segment lost 5 bases, leaving 5 bases of the junction unmatched. The CDR3 loop is CASSETGRGYTF. CDR3 nucleotide sequence: TGTGCCAGCAGCGAGACAGGGCGCGGCTACACCTTC.

The V gene is TRBV2, the J gene TRBJ1-4; TRBD1 matches at 8 bases. The V gene end was trimmed by 6 bases and the J gene end by 7 bases; junction bases not matched to a gene: 13. Germline lookup yields CDR1 SNHLY and CDR2 FYNNEI. The CDR3 runs to 16 residues. The CDR3 region is CASRRPQTGESEKLFF. The CDR3 region has the DNA TGTGCCAGCAGACGACCCCAGACAGGGGAGAGTGAAAAACTGTTTTTT.

This clone has a single count. The chain carries TRBV7-3 and TRBJ1-5; TRBD1 aligns across 7 bases. Germline loops: CDR1 SGHTA, CDR2 FQGTGA. The junction had 5 bases not matched to a gene; V was cut back by 5 bases and J by 7 bases. The length of the CDR3 is 13 residues. The CDR3 DNA sequence: TGTGCCAGCAGCCAGGGGGTAGGGCAGCCCCAGCATTTT. Translated: CASSQGVGQPQHF.

The chain has TRBV7-3 and TRBJ1-1; no clear D. The germline V and J ends were trimmed by 4 bases and 12 bases, with 18 bases remaining between them. The CDR3 covers 13 residues. Germline lookup yields CDR1 SGHTA and CDR2 FQGTGA. The CDR3 DNA is TGTGCCAGCAGCTATTACGCGGGGATGGAAACTTTCTTT. Its translation is CASSYYAGMETFF.